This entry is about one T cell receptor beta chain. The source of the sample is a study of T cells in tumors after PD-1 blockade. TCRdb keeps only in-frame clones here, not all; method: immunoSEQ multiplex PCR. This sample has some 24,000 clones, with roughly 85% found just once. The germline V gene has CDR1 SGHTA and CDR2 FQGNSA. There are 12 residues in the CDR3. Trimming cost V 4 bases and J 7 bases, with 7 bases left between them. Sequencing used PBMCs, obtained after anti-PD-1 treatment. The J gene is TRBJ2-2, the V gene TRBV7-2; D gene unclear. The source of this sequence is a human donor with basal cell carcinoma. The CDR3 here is CASSSSIGELFF. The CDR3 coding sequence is TGTGCCAGCAGCTCCTCAATCGGGGAGCTGTTTTTT.